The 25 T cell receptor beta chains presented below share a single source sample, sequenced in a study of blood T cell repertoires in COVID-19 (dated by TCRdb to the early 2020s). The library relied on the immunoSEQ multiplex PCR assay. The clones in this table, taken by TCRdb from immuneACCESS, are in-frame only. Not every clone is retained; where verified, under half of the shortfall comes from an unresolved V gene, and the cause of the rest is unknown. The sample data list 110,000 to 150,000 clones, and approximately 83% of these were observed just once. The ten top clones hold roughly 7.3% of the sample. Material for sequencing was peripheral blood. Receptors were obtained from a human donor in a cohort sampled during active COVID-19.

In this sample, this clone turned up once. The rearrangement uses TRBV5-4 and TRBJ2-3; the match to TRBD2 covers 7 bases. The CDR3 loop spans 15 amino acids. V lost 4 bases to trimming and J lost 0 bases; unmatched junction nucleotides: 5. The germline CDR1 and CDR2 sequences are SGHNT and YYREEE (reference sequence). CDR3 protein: CASSPGTTSTDTQYF. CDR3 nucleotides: TGTGCCAGCAGCCCCGGGACTACAAGCACAGATACGCAGTATTTT.

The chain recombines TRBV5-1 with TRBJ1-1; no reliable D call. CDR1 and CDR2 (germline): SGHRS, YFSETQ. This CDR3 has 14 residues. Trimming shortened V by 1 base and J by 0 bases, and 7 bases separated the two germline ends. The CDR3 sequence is CASSLNTMNTEAFF. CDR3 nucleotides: TGCGCCAGCAGCTTGAACACAATGAACACTGAAGCTTTCTTT.

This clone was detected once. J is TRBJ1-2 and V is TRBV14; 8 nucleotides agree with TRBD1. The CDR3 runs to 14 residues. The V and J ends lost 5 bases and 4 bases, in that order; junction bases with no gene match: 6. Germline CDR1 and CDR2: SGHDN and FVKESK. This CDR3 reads CASSAFTGGYGYTF. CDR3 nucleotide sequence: TGTGCCAGCAGCGCTTTTACAGGGGGCTATGGCTACACCTTC.

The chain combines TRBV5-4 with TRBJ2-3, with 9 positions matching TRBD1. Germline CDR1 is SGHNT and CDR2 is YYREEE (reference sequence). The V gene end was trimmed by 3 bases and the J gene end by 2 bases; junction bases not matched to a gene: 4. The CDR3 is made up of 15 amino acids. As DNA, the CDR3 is TGTGCCAGCAGCTCCAGACAGGGGGACACAGATACGCAGTATTTT. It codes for CASSSRQGDTDTQYF.

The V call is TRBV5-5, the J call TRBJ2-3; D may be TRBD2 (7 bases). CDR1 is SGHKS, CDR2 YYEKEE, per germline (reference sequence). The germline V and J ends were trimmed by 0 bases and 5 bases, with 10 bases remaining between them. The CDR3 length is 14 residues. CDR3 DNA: TGTGCCAGCAGCTTGGAGGGGGGGCGAGATACGCAGTATTTT. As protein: CASSLEGGRDTQYF.

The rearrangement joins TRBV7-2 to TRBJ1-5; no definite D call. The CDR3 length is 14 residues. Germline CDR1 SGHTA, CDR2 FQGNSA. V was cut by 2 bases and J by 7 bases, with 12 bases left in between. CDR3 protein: CASSLTPQAQPQHF. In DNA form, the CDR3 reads TGTGCCAGCAGCTTAACCCCCCAGGCCCAGCCCCAGCATTTT.

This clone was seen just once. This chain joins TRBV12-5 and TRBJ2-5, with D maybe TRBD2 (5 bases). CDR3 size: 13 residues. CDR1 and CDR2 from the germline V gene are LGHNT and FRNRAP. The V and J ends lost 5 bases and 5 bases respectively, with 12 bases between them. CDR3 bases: TGTGCTAGTGGTATCGGGGTAGCGGAGACCCAGTACTTC. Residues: CASGIGVAETQYF.

The CDR3: CASRGTGGGGTEAFF. As DNA, the CDR3 is TGTGCCAGCAGGGGGACAGGGGGAGGCGGCACTGAAGCTTTCTTT. V is TRBV2 and J is TRBJ1-1; 11 bases align to TRBD1. Per the germline V gene, CDR1 is SNHLY and CDR2 is FYNNEI. This CDR3 has 15 residues. The J segment lost 4 bases and the V segment lost 6 bases, leaving 7 bases of the junction unmatched. Variable domain in full (rest from reference TRBV2 and TRBJ1-1): EPEVTQTPSHQVTQMGQEVILRCVPISNHLYFYWYRQILGQKVEFLVSFYNNEISEKSEIFDDQFSVERPDGSNFTLKIRSTKLEDSAMYFCASRGTGGGGTEAFFGQGTRLTVV.

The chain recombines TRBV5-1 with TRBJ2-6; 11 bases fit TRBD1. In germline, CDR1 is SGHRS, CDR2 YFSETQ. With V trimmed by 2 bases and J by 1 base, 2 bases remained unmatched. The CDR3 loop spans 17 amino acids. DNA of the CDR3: TGCGCCAGCAGCTTCGGACAGGGGGCTTCTGGGGCCAACGTCCTGACTTTC. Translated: CASSFGQGASGANVLTF.

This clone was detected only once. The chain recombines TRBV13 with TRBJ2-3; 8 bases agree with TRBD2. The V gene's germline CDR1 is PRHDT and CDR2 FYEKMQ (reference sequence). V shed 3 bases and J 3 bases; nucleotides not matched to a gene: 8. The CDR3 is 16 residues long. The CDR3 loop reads CASSFNSGGQTDTQYF. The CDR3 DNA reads TGTGCCAGCAGCTTTAACTCGGGGGGGCAAACAGATACGCAGTATTTT.

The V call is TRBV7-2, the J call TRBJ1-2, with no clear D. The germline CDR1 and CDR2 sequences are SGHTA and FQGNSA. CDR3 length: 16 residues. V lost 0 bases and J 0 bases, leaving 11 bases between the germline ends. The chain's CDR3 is CASSLARTASNYGYTF. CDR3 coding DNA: TGTGCCAGCAGCTTAGCAAGGACTGCTTCTAACTATGGCTACACCTTC.

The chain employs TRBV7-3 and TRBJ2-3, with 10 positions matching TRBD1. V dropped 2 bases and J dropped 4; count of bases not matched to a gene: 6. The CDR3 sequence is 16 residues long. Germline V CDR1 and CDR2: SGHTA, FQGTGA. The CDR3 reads CASSLAGTGDPDTQYF. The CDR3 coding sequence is TGTGCCAGCAGCTTAGCCGGGACAGGGGATCCAGATACGCAGTATTTT.

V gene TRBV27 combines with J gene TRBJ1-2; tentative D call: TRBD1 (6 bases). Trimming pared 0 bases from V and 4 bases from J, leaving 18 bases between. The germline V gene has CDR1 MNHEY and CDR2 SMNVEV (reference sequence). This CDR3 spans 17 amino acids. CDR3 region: CASSLSLTDRIFYGYTF. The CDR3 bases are TGTGCCAGCAGTTTATCGCTCACTGACAGGATTTTCTATGGCTACACCTTC.

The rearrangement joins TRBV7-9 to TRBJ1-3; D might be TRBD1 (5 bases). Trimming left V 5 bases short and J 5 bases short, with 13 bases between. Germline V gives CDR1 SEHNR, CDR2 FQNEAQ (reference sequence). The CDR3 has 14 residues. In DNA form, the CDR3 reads TGTGCCAGCAGCCTCCACGGGGGGAGAAACACCATATATTTT. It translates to CASSLHGGRNTIYF.

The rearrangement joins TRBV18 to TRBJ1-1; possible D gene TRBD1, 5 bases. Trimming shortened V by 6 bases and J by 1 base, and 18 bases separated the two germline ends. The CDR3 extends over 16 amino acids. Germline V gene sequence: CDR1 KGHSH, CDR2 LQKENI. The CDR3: CASSLTDTRRNTEAFF. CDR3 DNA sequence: TGTGCCAGCTCTCTGACGGACACTCGGCGGAACACTGAAGCTTTCTTT.

CDR3 DNA sequence: TGTGCCAGCAGCTTCGGCAGGGATTCAGATACGCAGTATTTT. Amino acid sequence: CASSFGRDSDTQYF. This chain connects TRBV7-9 to TRBJ2-3; tentative D call: TRBD1 (5 bases). In germline, CDR1 is SEHNR, CDR2 FQNEAQ (reference sequence). V was cut by 3 bases and J by 4 bases, with 11 bases left in between. This CDR3 has 14 residues.

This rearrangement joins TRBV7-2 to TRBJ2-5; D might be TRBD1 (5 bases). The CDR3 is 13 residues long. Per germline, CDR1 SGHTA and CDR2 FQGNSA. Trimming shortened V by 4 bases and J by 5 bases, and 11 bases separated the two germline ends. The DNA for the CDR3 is TGTGCCAGCAGCTCGAAGGGGTTTGAGACCCAGTACTTC. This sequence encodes CASSSKGFETQYF.

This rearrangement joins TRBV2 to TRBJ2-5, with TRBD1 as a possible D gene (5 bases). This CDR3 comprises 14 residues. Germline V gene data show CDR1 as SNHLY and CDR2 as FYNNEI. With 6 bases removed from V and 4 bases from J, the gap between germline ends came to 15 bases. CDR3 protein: CASSSIRVLETQYF. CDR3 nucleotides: TGTGCCAGCAGCTCTATCAGGGTTCTAGAGACCCAGTACTTC.

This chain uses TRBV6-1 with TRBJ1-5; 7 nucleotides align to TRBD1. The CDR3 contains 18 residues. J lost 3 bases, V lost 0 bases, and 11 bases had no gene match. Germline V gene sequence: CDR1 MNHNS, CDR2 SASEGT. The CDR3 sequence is CASSEAGLDRALNQPQHF. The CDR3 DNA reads TGTGCCAGCAGTGAAGCAGGTCTCGACAGGGCACTCAATCAGCCCCAGCATTTT.

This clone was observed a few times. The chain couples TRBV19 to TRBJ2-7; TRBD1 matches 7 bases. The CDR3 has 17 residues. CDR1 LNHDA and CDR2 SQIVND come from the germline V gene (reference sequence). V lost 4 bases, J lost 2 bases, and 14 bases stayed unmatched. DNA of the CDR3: TGTGCCAGTAGTACTCGTACAGGGGATTCCACCGCCTACGAGCAGTACTTC. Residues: CASSTRTGDSTAYEQYF.

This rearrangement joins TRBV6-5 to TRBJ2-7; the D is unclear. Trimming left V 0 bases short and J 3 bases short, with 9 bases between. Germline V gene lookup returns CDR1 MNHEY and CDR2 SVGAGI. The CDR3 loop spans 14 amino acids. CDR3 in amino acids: CASSYSRSLYEQYF. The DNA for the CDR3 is TGTGCCAGCAGTTACTCGAGGTCCCTCTACGAGCAGTACTTC.

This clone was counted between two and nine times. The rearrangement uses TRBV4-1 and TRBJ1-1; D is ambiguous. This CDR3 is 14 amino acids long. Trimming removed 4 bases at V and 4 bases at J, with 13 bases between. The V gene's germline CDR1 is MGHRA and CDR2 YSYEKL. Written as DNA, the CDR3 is TGCGCCAGCAGCCTAAGAGGAGGAATCACTGAAGCTTTCTTT. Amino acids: CASSLRGGITEAFF.

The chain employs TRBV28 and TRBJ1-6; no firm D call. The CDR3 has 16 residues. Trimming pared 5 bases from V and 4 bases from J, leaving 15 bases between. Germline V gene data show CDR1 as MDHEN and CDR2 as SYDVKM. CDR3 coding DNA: TGTGCCAGCAGTCCGCAGGATAGGCGATATAATTCACCCCTCCACTTT. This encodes CASSPQDRRYNSPLHF.

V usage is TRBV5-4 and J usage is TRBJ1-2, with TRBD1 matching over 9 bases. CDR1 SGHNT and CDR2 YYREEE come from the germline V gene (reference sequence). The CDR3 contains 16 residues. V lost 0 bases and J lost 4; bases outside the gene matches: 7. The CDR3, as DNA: TGTGCCAGCAGCTTGGATCCGGGACAGGGACCCTATGGCTACACCTTC. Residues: CASSLDPGQGPYGYTF.

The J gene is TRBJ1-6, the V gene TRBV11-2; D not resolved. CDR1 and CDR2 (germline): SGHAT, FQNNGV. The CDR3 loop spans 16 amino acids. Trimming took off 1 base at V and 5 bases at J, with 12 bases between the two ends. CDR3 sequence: CASSLVPGPNNSPLHF. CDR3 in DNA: TGTGCCAGCAGCTTAGTTCCAGGCCCCAATAATTCACCCCTCCACTTT.